What follows describes a single TCR beta chain. The sample originates from a study of blood T cell repertoires in COVID-19. In the study overall: From the United States, Italy and Spain came samples of acute and convalescent COVID-19.

Study processing details: How many nucleated cells were present was estimated from reference gene primer amplification. Using immunoSEQ multiplex PCR, the repertoire was profiled, and TCRdb retains in-frame clones only, with some absent. The D gene and trimming were derived from the DNA, and the V and J assignments and clone size from that table. Of approximately 60,000 clones in the sample, 85% were seen once. The CDR3 runs to 15 residues. The germline V and J ends were trimmed by 4 bases and 2 bases, with 15 bases remaining between them. Germline V gives CDR1 SGDLS, CDR2 YYNGEE. The sequenced sample was peripheral blood. This sequence was found in a human donor in a cohort sampled during active COVID-19. The chain joins TRBV9 to TRBJ2-5; perhaps TRBD2 as D (6 bases). CDR3 in amino acids: CASSPLGGGQETQYF. DNA of the CDR3: TGTGCCAGCAGCCCCCTGGGGGGTGGGCAAGAGACCCAGTACTTC.